These 10 T cell receptor beta chains came from one sample sequenced in a study of regulatory T cells in long-lasting Graves disease. Noted time point: newly diagnosed GD, antithyroid drugs for less than 3 months. PBMC RNA served as the TCR library source. Arm-PCR of CDR3 regions and iRepertoire HTBI primers were the basis on which TCR beta libraries were built. TCRdb passed the multiplex PCR reads through MiXCR, listing each CDR3 protein once. Here the sample spans 410,000 or so distinct CDR3 sequences, about 15% being singletons. The same sample was also used in a study of T cells in Graves' hyperthyroidism and ophthalmopathy.

The source material was peripheral blood mononuclear cells (PBMCs), sampled at new diagnosis, from a patient treated with antithyroid drugs. These receptors all come from a woman between 25 and 40 years old with Graves disease.

The sample holds many counts of this clonotype. The chain combines TRBV28 with TRBJ1-2; D call uncertain. Germline V gives CDR1 MDHEN, CDR2 SYDVKM. The CDR3 totals 14 residues. V was shortened by 4 bases and J by 1 base, with 10 bases between the two germline ends. CDR3: CASSSILVNYGYTF. CDR3 DNA: TGTGCCAGCAGTTCGATTCTTGTTAACTATGGCTACACCTTC.

CDR3 protein: CASSLGLYEQFF. CDR3 bases: TGTGCCAGCAGTTTAGGGCTCTACGAGCAGTTCTTC. This chain connects TRBV28 to TRBJ2-1; D call uncertain. The CDR3 is made up of 12 amino acids. Trimming removed 2 bases at V and 10 bases at J, with 9 bases between. Germline V lookup: CDR1 MDHEN, CDR2 SYDVKM.

The CDR3 DNA sequence: TGCAGCGTTGAAGGGGGGGGTCGGGACTATGGCTACACCTTC. Its protein product is CSVEGGGRDYGYTF. The V and J genes are TRBV29-1 and TRBJ1-2, with D tentatively TRBD1 (5 bases). V dropped 1 base and J dropped 3 bases, with 12 bases sitting between them. Per germline, CDR1 SQVTM and CDR2 ANQGSEA. The CDR3 is made up of 14 amino acids.

This sequence joins TRBV9 and TRBJ1-2; D call uncertain. Germline CDR1 reads SGDLS; CDR2 reads YYNGEE. V lost 7 bases, J lost 5 bases, and 12 bases lay in between. The CDR3 contains 12 residues. CDR3 loop: CASAGMGYGYTF. CDR3 coding DNA: TGTGCCAGCGCGGGCATGGGATATGGCTACACCTTC.

This chain uses TRBV12-3 or TRBV12-4 with TRBJ2-2; a weak D match, TRBD2 (6 bases). Trimming pared 3 bases from V and 6 bases from J, leaving 11 bases between. The CDR3 runs to 14 residues. The CDR3 loop reads CASSLGGRAGELFF. CDR3 DNA sequence: TGTGCCAGCAGTTTGGGGGGTAGGGCCGGGGAGCTGTTTTTT.

This clonotype was counted at least ten times. The rearrangement uses TRBV20-1 and TRBJ2-3; 7 positions agree with TRBD2. Germline V gene data show CDR1 as DFQATT and CDR2 as SNEGSKA (reference sequence). V was clipped by 4 bases and J by 6 bases; unmatched bases: 7. The length of the CDR3 is 13 residues. The CDR3 region is CSANLGGPDTQYF. In DNA, the CDR3 is TGCAGTGCTAATTTGGGAGGGCCGGATACGCAGTATTTT.

This clonotype was observed at least ten times. This chain joins TRBV18 and TRBJ2-1, with TRBD1 matching 7 bases. The CDR3 is 13 residues long. Looked up from germline, CDR1 is KGHSH and CDR2 is LQKENI. V gave up 5 bases and J gave up 5 bases; unmatched junction bases: 3. The CDR3 bases are TGTGCCAGCTCAGGGGACAGTCACAATGAGCAGTTCTTC. Amino acid sequence: CASSGDSHNEQFF.

This clonotype was counted ten times or more. The V gene is TRBV13, the J gene TRBJ1-2; D is uncertain. The CDR3 covers 13 residues. Germline V gene data show CDR1 as PRHDT and CDR2 as FYEKMQ (reference sequence). Trimming took 0 bases from V and 0 from J, leaving 2 bases between them. The CDR3: CASSLGANYGYTF. DNA of the CDR3: TGTGCCAGCAGCTTAGGAGCTAACTATGGCTACACCTTC.

In its sample, this clonotype was seen many times. The chain joins TRBV25-1 to TRBJ2-7; 7 bases match TRBD1. V lost 2 bases and J lost 2; bases outside the gene matches: 6. Germline values: CDR1 MGHDK, CDR2 SYGVNS. The CDR3 is 15 residues long. The CDR3 DNA reads TGTGCCAGCAGTGAAGCGAACAGGGGAACCTACGAGCAGTACTTC. Translating gives CASSEANRGTYEQYF.

This clonotype showed up just a few times. This sequence joins TRBV7-9 and TRBJ1-5, with 7 bases identical to TRBD1. The CDR3 has 15 amino acids. V shed 5 bases, J shed 5 bases, and the junction held 9 bases outside the gene matches. The germline gives CDR1 SEHNR, CDR2 FQNEAQ (reference sequence). CDR3 sequence reads: CASSKGGTEYQPQHF. The CDR3 nucleotides read TGTGCCAGCAGCAAGGGCGGGACAGAGTATCAGCCCCAGCATTTT.